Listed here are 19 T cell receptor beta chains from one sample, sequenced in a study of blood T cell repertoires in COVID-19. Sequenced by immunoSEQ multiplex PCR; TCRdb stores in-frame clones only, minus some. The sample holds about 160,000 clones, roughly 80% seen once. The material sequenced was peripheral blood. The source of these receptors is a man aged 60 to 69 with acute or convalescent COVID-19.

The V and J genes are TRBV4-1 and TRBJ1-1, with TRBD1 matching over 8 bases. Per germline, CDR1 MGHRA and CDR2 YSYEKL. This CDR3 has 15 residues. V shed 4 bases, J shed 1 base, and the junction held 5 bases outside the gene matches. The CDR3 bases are TGCGCCAGCAGCCTTTCGGACAGGGCGAACACTGAAGCTTTCTTT. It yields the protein CASSLSDRANTEAFF.

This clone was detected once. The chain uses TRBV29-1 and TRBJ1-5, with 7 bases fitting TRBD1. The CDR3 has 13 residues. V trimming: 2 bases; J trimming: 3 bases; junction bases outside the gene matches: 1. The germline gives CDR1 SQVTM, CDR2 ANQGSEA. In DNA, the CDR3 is TGCAGCGTTGAACAGGGGGTCAATCAGCCCCAGCATTTT. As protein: CSVEQGVNQPQHF.

In DNA, the CDR3 is TGTGCCAGCAGTCGGGGTGGCGGCTATGGCTACACCTTC. It yields the protein CASSRGGGYGYTF. The genes are TRBV12-3 or TRBV12-4 and TRBJ1-2; D not resolved. The ends were cut back, 5 bases at V and 4 bases at J, with 11 bases in the middle. The CDR3 contains 13 residues.

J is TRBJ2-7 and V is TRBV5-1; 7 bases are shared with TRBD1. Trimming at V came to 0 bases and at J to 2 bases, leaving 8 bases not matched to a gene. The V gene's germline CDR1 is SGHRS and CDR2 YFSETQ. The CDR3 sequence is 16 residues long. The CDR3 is CASSLGTGVPTYEQYF. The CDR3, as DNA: TGCGCCAGCAGCTTGGGAACAGGGGTCCCAACCTACGAGCAGTACTTC. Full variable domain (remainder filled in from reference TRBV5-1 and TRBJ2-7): KAGVTQTPRYLIKTRGQQVTLSCSPISGHRSVSWYQQTPGQGLQFLFEYFSETQRNKGNFPGRFSGRQFSNSRSEMNVSTLELGDSALYLCASSLGTGVPTYEQYFGPGTRLTVT.

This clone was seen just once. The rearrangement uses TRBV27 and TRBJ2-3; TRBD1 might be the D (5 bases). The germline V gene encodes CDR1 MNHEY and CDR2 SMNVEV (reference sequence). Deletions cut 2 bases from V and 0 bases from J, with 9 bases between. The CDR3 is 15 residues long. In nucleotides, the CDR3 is TGTGCCAGCAGTTTAGTGCGGACAAGCACAGATACGCAGTATTTT. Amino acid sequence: CASSLVRTSTDTQYF.

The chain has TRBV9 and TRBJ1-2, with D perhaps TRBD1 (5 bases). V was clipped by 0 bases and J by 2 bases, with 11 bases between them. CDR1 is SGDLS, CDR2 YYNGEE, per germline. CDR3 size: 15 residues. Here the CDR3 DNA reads TGTGCCAGCAGCGTAGTCGCGACAGCAAACTATGGCTACACCTTC. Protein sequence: CASSVVATANYGYTF. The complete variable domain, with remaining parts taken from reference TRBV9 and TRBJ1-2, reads DSGVTQTPKHLITATGQRVTLRCSPRSGDLSVYWYQQSLDQGLQFLIQYYNGEERAKGNILERFSAQQFPDLHSELNLSSLELGDSALYFCASSVVATANYGYTFGSGTRLTVV.

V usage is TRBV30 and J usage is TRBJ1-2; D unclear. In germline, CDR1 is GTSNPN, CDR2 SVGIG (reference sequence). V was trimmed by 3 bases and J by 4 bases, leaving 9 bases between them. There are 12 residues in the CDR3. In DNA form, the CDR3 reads TGTGCCTGGAGGGGCGCCGGCTATGGCTACACCTTC. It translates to CAWRGAGYGYTF.

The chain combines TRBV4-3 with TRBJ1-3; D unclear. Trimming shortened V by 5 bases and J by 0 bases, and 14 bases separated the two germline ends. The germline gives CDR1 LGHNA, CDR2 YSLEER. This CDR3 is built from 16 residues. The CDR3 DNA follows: TGCGCCAGCAGCGCCGAACTGAGACTCTCTGGAAACACCATATATTTT. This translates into CASSAELRLSGNTIYF.

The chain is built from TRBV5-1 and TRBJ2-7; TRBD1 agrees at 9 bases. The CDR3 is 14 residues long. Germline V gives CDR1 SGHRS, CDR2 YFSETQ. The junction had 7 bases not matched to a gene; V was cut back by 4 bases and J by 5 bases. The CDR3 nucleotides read TGCGCCAGCAGCCCGGACAGGGGAGCCAACGAGCAGTACTTC. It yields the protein CASSPDRGANEQYF.

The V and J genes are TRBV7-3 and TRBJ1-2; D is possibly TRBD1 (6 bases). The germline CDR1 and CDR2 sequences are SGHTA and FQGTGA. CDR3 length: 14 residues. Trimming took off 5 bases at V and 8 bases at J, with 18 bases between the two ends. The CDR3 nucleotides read TGTGCCAGCAGCCGAGGGGGAGGGGCCGACGGCTACACCTTC. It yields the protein CASSRGGGADGYTF.

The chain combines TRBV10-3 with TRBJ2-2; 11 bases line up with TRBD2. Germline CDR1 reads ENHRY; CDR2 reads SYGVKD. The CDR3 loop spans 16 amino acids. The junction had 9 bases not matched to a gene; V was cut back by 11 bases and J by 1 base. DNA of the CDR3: TGTGCCTCCGCTCGTAGCGGGGGGGTGAACACCGGGGAGCTGTTTTTT. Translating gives CASARSGGVNTGELFF.

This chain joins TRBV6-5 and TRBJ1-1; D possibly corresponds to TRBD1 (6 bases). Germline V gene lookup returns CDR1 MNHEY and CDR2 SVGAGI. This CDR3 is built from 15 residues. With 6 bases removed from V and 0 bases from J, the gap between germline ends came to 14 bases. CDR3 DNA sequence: TGTGCCAGCAGCGTGCCAGGGGTGCTGAACACTGAAGCTTTCTTT. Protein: CASSVPGVLNTEAFF.

The CDR3 DNA follows: TGTGCCAGCAGCACGGACACAGTCTATGGCTACACCTTC. It yields the protein CASSTDTVYGYTF. The chain uses TRBV5-4 and TRBJ1-2; tentatively, D is TRBD1 (5 bases). Trimming cost V 4 bases and J 4 bases, with 11 bases left between them. The CDR3 has 13 amino acids. Per germline, CDR1 SGHNT and CDR2 YYREEE (reference sequence).

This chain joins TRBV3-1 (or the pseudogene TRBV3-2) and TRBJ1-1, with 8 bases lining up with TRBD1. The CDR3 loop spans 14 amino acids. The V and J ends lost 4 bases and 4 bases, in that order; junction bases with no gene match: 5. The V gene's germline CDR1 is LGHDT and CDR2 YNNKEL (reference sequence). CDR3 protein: CASSPGGGGTEAFF. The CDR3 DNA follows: TGTGCCAGCAGCCCAGGGGGCGGGGGCACTGAAGCTTTCTTT.

This CDR3 is CASKTGQALSNQPQHF. CDR3 nucleotides: TGTGCCAGCAAAACGGGACAGGCGCTATCTAATCAGCCCCAGCATTTT. The V gene is TRBV19, the J gene TRBJ1-5; 8 bases are a match to TRBD1. Germline loops: CDR1 LNHDA, CDR2 SQIVND (reference sequence). CDR3 size: 16 residues. With V trimmed by 9 bases and J by 4 bases, 14 bases remained unmatched. The complete variable domain, with remaining parts taken from reference TRBV19 and TRBJ1-5, reads DGGITQSPKYLFRKEGQNVTLSCEQNLNHDAMYWYRQDPGQGLRLIYYSQIVNDFQKGDIAEGYSVSREKKESFPLTVTSAQKNPTAFYLCASKTGQALSNQPQHFGDGTRLSIL.

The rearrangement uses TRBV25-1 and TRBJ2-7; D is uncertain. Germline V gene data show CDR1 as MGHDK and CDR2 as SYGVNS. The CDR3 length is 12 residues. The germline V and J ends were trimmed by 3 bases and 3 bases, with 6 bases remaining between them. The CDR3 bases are TGTGCCAGCAGTGAGGCATACTACGAGCAGTACTTC. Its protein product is CASSEAYYEQYF.

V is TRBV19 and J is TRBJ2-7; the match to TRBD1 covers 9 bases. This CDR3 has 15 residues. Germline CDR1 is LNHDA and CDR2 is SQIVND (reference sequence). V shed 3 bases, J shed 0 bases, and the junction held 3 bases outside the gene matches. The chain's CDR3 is CASSIGTGPSYEQYF. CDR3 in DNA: TGTGCCAGTAGTATCGGGACAGGGCCCTCCTACGAGCAGTACTTC.

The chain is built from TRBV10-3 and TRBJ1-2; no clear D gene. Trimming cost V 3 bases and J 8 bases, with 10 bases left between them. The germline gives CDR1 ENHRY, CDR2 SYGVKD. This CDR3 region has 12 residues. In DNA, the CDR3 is TGTGCCATCAGTGATAACGTCGGGGGCTACACCTTC. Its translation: CAISDNVGGYTF.

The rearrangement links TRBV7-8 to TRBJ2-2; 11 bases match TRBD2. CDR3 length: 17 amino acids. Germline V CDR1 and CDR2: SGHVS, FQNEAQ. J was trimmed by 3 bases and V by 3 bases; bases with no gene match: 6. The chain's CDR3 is CASSFPIAGGDTGELFF. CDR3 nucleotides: TGTGCCAGCAGCTTCCCTATAGCGGGGGGGGACACCGGGGAGCTGTTTTTT.